In this sample, the clone carrying this T cell receptor (beta chain) turned up many times. This entry is derived from a study of human T cells and chemical hapten exposure. One entry per CDR3 protein results from TCRdb running MiXCR on the 5' RACE reads. The table records about 140,000 distinct CDR3 sequences, 4.1% of them present only once. Trimming pared 0 bases from V and 0 bases from J, leaving 10 bases between. The germline V gene encodes CDR1 SGHRS and CDR2 YFSETQ. CDR3 length: 16 amino acids. The template was total RNA from unfractionated whole blood. The sequence was collected from a female donor in good health. This sequence joins TRBV5-1 and TRBJ2-1, with a possible D match to TRBD2 (6 bases). CDR3 region: CASSLVGGASYNEQFF. In DNA form, the CDR3 reads TGCGCCAGCAGCTTGGTCGGAGGGGCCTCCTACAATGAGCAGTTCTTC.